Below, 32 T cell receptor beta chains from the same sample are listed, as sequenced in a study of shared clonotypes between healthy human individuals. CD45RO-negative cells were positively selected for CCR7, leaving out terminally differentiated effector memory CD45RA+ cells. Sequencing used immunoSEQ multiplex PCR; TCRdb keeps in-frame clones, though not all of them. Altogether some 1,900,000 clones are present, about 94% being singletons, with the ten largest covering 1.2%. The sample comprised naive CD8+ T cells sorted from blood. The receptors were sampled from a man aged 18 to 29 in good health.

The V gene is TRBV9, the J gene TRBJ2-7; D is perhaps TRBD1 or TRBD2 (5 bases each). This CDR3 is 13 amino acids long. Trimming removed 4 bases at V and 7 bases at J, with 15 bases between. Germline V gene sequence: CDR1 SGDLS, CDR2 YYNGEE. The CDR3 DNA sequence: TGTGCCAGCAGCTTGGGGCCTGAGGGTGAGCAGTACTTC. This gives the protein CASSLGPEGEQYF.

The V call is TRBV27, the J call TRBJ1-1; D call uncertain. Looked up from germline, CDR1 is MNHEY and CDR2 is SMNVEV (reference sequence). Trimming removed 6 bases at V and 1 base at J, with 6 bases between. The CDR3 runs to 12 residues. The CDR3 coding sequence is TGTGCCAGCAGAAGTTGGAACACTGAAGCTTTCTTT. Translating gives CASRSWNTEAFF.

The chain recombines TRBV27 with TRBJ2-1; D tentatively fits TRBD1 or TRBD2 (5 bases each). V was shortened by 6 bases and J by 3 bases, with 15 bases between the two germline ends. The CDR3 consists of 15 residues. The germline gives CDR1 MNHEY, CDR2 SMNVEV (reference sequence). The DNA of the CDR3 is TGTGCCAGCAGCATAGGGGCGAGGGGCTACAATGAGCAGTTCTTC. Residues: CASSIGARGYNEQFF.

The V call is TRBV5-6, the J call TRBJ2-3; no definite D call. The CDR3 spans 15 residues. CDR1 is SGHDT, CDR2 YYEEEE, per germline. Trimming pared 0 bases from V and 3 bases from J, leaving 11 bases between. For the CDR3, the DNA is TGTGCCAGCAGCTTGGCCATAGGAAGTACAGATACGCAGTATTTT. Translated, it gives CASSLAIGSTDTQYF.

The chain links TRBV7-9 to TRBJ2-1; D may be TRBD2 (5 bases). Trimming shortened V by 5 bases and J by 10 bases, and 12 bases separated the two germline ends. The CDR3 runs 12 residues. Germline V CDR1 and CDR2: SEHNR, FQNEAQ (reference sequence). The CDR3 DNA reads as TGTGCCAGCAGCCCCGTACTAGTGGAGCAGTTCTTC. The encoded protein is CASSPVLVEQFF.

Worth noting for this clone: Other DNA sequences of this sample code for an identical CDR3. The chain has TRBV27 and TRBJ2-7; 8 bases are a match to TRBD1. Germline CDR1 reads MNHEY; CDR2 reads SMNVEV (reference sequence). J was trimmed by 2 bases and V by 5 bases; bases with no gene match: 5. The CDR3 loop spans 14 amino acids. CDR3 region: CASSPGQGTYEQYF. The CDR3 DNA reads TGTGCCAGCAGTCCCGGACAGGGAACCTACGAGCAGTACTTC.

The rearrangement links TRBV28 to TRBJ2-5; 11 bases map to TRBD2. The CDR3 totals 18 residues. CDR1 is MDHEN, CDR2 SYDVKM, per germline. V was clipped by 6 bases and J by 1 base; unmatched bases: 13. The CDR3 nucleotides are TGTGCCAGCAGCTCCATAGCGGGGGGGCCTTTACTCCAAGAGACCCAGTACTTC. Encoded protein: CASSSIAGGPLLQETQYF. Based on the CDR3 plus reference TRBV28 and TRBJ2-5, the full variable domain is DVKVTQSSRYLVKRTGEKVFLECVQDMDHENMFWYRQDPGLGLRLIYFSYDVKMKEKGDIPEGYSVSREKKERFSLILESASTNQTSMYLCASSSIAGGPLLQETQYFGPGTRLLVL.

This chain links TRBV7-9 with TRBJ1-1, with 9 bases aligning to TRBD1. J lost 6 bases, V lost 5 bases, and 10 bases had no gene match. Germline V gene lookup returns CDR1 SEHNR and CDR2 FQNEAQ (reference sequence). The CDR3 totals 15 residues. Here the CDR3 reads CASSPRQGERAEAFF. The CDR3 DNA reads TGTGCCAGCAGCCCACGACAGGGGGAGAGGGCTGAAGCTTTCTTT.

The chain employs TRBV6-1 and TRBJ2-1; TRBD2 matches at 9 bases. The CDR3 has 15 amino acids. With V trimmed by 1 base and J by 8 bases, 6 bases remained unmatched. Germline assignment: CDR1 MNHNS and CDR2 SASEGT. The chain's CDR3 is CASSEEVAGVDEQFF. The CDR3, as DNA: TGTGCCAGCAGTGAAGAGGTAGCGGGAGTGGATGAGCAGTTCTTC.

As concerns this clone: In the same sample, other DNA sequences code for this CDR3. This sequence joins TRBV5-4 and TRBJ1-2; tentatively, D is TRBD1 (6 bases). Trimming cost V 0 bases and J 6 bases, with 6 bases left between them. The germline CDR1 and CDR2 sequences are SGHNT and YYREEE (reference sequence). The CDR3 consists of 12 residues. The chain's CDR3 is CASSLEGDGYTF. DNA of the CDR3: TGTGCCAGCAGCTTGGAGGGGGATGGCTACACCTTC.

CDR3 nucleotides: TGTGCCTGGAGTCAGGGGGACGCAATTACAGGGAGGGAGCAGTACTTC. Its protein is CAWSQGDAITGREQYF. The rearrangement joins TRBV30 to TRBJ2-7; TRBD1 is a possible D gene (7 bases). CDR3 length: 16 residues. The V end lost 2 bases, the J end lost 7 bases, and 24 bases lay between the germline ends. Germline values: CDR1 GTSNPN, CDR2 SVGIG (reference sequence).

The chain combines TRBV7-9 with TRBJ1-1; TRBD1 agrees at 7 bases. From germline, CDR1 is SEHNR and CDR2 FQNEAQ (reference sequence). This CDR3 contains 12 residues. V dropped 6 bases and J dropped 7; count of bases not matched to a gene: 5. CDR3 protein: CASSPGTDEAFF. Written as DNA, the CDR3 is TGTGCCAGCAGTCCTGGGACAGATGAAGCTTTCTTT. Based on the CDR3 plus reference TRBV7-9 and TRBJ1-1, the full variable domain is DTGVSQNPRHKITKRGQNVTFRCDPISEHNRLYWYRQTLGQGPEFLTYFQNEAQLEKSRLLSDRFSAERPKGSFSTLEIQRTEQGDSAMYLCASSPGTDEAFFGQGTRLTVV.

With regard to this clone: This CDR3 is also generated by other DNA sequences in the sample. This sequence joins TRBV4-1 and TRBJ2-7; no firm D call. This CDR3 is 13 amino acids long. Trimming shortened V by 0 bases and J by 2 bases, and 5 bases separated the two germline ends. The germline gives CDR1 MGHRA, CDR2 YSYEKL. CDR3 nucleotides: TGCGCCAGCAGCCAAGAGGTAACCTACGAGCAGTACTTC. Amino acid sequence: CASSQEVTYEQYF.

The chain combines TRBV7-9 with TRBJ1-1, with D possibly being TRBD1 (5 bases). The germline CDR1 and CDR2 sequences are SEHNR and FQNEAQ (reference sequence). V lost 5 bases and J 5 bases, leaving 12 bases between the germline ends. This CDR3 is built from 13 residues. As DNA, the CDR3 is TGTGCCAGCAGCACCTCGGGGGGTACTGAAGCTTTCTTT. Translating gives CASSTSGGTEAFF.

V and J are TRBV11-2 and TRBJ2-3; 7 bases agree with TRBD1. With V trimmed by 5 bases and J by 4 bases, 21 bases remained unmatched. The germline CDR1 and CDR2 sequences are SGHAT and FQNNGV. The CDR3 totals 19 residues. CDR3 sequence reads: CASSTWGQSRGVEADTQYF. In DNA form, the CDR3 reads TGTGCCAGCAGCACCTGGGGACAGAGTCGAGGGGTGGAGGCAGATACGCAGTATTTT.

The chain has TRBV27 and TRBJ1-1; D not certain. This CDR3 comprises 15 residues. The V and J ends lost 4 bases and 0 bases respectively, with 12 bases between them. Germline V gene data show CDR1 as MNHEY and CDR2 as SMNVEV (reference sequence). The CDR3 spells CASSYGTEMNTEAFF. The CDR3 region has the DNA TGTGCCAGCAGTTATGGCACAGAAATGAACACTGAAGCTTTCTTT.

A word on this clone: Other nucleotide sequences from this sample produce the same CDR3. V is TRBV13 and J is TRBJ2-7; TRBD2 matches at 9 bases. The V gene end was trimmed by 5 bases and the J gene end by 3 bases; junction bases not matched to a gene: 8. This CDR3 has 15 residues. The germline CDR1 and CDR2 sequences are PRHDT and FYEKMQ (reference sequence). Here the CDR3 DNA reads TGTGCCAGCAGCCCCGGGGGTAGCGGGAGCTACGAGCAGTACTTC. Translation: CASSPGGSGSYEQYF. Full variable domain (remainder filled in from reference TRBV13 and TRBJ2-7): AAGVIQSPRHLIKEKRETATLKCYPIPRHDTVYWYQQGPGQDPQFLISFYEKMQSDKGSIPDRFSAQQFSDYHSELNMSSLELGDSALYFCASSPGGSGSYEQYFGPGTRLTVT.

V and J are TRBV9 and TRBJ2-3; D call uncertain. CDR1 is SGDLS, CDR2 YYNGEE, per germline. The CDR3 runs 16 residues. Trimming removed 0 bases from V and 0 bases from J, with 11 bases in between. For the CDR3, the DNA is TGTGCCAGCAGCGTAGCAGGCGACCGTAGCACAGATACGCAGTATTTT. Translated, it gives CASSVAGDRSTDTQYF.

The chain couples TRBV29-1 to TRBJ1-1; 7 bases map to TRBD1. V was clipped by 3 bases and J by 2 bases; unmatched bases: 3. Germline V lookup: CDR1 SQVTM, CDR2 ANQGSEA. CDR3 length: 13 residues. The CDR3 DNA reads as TGCAGCGTTGATTCAGGGGGTAACACTGAAGCTTTCTTT. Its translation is CSVDSGGNTEAFF.

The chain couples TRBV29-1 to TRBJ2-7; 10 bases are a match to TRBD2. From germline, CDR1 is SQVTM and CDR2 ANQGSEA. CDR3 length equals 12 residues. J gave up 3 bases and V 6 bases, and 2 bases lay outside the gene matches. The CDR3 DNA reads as TGCAGCGTAGCGGGGGGGATCTACGAGCAGTACTTC. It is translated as CSVAGGIYEQYF.

CDR3 bases: TGCGCCAGCAGCCCCACCCTGAGTCAAAGACGCCCCAATGAGCAGTTCTTC. This translates into CASSPTLSQRRPNEQFF. V and J are TRBV5-1 and TRBJ2-1; D gene unclear. Germline V gives CDR1 SGHRS, CDR2 YFSETQ. Trimming removed 4 bases at V and 6 bases at J, with 23 bases between. The CDR3 has 17 residues.

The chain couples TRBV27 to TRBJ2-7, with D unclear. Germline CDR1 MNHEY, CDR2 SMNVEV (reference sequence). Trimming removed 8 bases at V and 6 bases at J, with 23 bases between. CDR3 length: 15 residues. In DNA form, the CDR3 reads TGTGCCAGCGGCCCGACCGGTTCCCCATCGGGCGAGCAGTACTTC. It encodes CASGPTGSPSGEQYF.

The CDR3 nucleotides are TGTGCCAGCAGTGACATGCCAATAGGGCCCCAGCATTTT. It is translated as CASSDMPIGPQHF. This sequence joins TRBV6-1 and TRBJ1-5; no clear D. Deletions cut 3 bases from V and 9 bases from J, with 12 bases between. The germline CDR1 and CDR2 sequences are MNHNS and SASEGT. The CDR3 spans 13 residues.

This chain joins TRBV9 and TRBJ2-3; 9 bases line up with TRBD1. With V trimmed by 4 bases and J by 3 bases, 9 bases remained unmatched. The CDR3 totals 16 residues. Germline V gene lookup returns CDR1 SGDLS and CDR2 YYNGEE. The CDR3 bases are TGTGCCAGCAGCCCCCGGACAGGGGTCGCGACAGATACGCAGTATTTT. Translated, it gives CASSPRTGVATDTQYF.

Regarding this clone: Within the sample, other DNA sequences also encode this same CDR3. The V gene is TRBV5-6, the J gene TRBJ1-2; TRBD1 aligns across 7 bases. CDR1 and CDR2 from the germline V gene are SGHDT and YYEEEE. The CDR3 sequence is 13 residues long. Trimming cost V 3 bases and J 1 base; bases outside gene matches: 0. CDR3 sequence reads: CASSSGGNYGYTF. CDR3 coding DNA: TGTGCCAGCAGCTCAGGGGGTAACTATGGCTACACCTTC.

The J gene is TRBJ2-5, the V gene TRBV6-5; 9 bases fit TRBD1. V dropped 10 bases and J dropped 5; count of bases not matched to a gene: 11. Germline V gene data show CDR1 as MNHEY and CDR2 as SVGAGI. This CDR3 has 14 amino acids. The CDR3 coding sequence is TGTGCCACCGCCTGGACAGGGGAGGTGGAGACCCAGTACTTC. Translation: CATAWTGEVETQYF.

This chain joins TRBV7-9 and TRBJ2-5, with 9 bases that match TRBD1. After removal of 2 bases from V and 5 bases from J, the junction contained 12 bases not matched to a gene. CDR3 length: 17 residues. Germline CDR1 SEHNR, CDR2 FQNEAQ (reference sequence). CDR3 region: CASSLTPGTGWGETQYF. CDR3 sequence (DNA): TGTGCCAGCAGCTTAACTCCCGGGACAGGGTGGGGTGAGACCCAGTACTTC.

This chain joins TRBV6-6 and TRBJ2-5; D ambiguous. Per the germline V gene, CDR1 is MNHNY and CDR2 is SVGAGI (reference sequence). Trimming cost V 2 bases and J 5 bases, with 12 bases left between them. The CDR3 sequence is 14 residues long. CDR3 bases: TGTGCCAGCAGTTACACCGGGCTGGGGGAGACCCAGTACTTC. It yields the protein CASSYTGLGETQYF.

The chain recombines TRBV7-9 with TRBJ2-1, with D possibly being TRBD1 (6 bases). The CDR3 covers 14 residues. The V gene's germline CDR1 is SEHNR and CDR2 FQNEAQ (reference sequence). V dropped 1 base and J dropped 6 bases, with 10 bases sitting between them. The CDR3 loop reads CASSLGDRFNEQFF. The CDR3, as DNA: TGTGCCAGCAGCTTAGGAGACAGGTTCAATGAGCAGTTCTTC.

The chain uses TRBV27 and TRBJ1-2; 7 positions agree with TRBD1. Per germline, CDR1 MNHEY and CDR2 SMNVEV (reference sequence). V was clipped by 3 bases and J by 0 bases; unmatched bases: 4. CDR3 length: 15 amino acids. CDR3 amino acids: CASSFSGTANYGYTF. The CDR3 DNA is TGTGCCAGCAGTTTTTCCGGGACAGCTAACTATGGCTACACCTTC.

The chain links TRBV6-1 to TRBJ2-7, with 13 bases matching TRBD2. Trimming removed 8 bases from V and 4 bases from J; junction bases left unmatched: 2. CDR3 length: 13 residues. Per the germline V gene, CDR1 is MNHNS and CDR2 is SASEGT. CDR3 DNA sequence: TGTGCCAGCGGGACTAGCGGGAAGTACGAGCAGTACTTC. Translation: CASGTSGKYEQYF.

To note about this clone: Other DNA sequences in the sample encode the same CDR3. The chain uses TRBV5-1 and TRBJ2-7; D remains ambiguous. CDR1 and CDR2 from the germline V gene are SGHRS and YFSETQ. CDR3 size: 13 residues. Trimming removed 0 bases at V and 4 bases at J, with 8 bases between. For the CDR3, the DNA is TGCGCCAGCAGCTTGGGGACGGGTTACGAGCAGTACTTC. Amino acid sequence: CASSLGTGYEQYF.